One sample yielded the 25 T cell receptor beta chains listed below, sequenced in a study of cytomegalovirus exposure and HLA in healthy donors. A multiplex PCR was run with 60 Vbeta primers and 13 Jbeta primers. Produced via immunoSEQ multiplex PCR; TCRdb's table is partial and in-frame only. The sample carries about 140,000 clones, approximately 80% recorded once. Sequencing was performed on PBMCs. These receptors were obtained from a man between 25 and 39 years old in good health and CMV-seronegative.

The chain is built from TRBV30 and TRBJ1-2; D might be TRBD1 (5 bases). CDR1 GTSNPN and CDR2 SVGIG come from the germline V gene (reference sequence). The CDR3 consists of 14 residues. V lost 0 bases to trimming and J lost 8 bases, with 16 bases between them. As DNA, the CDR3 is TGTGCCTGGAGTGTACGTCGCCAGGGAAAAGGCTACACCTTC. Its protein product is CAWSVRRQGKGYTF.

This CDR3 is CATNGGAGETQYF. The CDR3 DNA follows: TGTGCCACTAACGGAGGGGCTGGAGAGACCCAGTACTTC. V is TRBV27 and J is TRBJ2-5; maybe TRBD2 (6 bases). Trimming took off 10 bases at V and 4 bases at J, with 16 bases between the two ends. Looked up from germline, CDR1 is MNHEY and CDR2 is SMNVEV (reference sequence). The CDR3 is 13 amino acids.

The chain employs TRBV6-6 and TRBJ2-5; a possible D gene is TRBD2 (5 bases). The J call may be faulty, since TRBJ2-7 better matches the DNA end. Germline-derived CDR1 and CDR2 are MNHNY and SVGAGI (reference sequence). The CDR3 is 16 residues long. The DNA of the CDR3 is TGTGCCAGCAGTTACACGGGAAATGTTCGGTCCTACGAGCAGTACTTC. Protein sequence: CASSYTGNVRSYEQYF.

This chain uses TRBV10-3 with TRBJ1-1; D uncertain. There are 13 residues in the CDR3. Per germline, CDR1 ENHRY and CDR2 SYGVKD. The V end lost 7 bases, the J end lost 0 bases, and 9 bases lay between the germline ends. CDR3 sequence: CAITEVMNTEAFF. The CDR3 nucleotides read TGTGCCATCACCGAGGTTATGAACACTGAAGCTTTCTTT.

This clone was counted a single time. The gene calls are TRBV2 and TRBJ2-1, with TRBD2 matching 15 bases. The trim removed 2 bases at V and 10 bases at J, leaving 15 bases unmatched. There are 19 residues in the CDR3. Germline V gene sequence: CDR1 SNHLY, CDR2 FYNNEI. The CDR3 here is CASSESGTSGGIWGEEQFF. CDR3 DNA: TGTGCCAGCAGTGAATCCGGGACTAGCGGGGGGATTTGGGGGGAGGAGCAGTTCTTC.

This chain links TRBV5-6 with TRBJ1-5; TRBD1 agrees at 7 bases. V dropped 5 bases and J dropped 2; count of bases not matched to a gene: 4. This CDR3 is 14 amino acids long. The germline CDR1 and CDR2 sequences are SGHDT and YYEEEE. Here the CDR3 reads CASSRGQGNQPQHF. CDR3 sequence (DNA): TGTGCCAGCAGTCGAGGACAGGGCAATCAGCCCCAGCATTTT. Using reference TRBV5-6 and TRBJ1-5 for the parts outside the CDR3, the full variable domain is DAGVTQSPTHLIKTRGQQVTLRCSPKSGHDTVSWYQQALGQGPQFIFQYYEEEERQRGNFPDRFSGHQFPNYSSELNVNALLLGDSALYLCASSRGQGNQPQHFGDGTRLSIL.

This chain joins TRBV14 and TRBJ2-7; D is possibly TRBD1 (6 bases). The ends were cut back, 4 bases at V and 2 bases at J, with 12 bases in the middle. This CDR3 contains 14 residues. CDR1 SGHDN and CDR2 FVKESK come from the germline V gene. DNA of the CDR3: TGTGCCAGCAGCCTTGGGACACAGCCCTACGAGCAGTACTTC. It encodes CASSLGTQPYEQYF.

This clone was observed a few times. The V gene is TRBV7-8, the J gene TRBJ1-2; 9 bases map to TRBD1. V lost 1 base to trimming and J lost 8 bases; unmatched junction nucleotides: 5. This CDR3 is built from 14 residues. Looked up from germline, CDR1 is SGHVS and CDR2 is FQNEAQ. The DNA for the CDR3 is TGTGCCAGCAGCTTAGATAGGACAGGGGAAGGCTACACCTTC. Its translation is CASSLDRTGEGYTF.

The chain recombines TRBV7-6 with TRBJ2-1, with TRBD2 matching 8 bases. The CDR3 loop spans 18 amino acids. The ends lost 1 base at V and 4 bases at J; junction bases unmatched: 12. CDR1 SGHVS and CDR2 FNYEAQ come from the germline V gene. The CDR3 sequence: CASSLVLAGPQNYNEQFF. The CDR3 bases are TGTGCCAGCAGCTTAGTTTTAGCGGGGCCCCAGAATTACAATGAGCAGTTCTTC.

This sequence joins TRBV5-4 and TRBJ1-1; possibly TRBD1 for D (6 bases). Per germline, CDR1 SGHNT and CDR2 YYREEE (reference sequence). Between the trimmed V and J ends, which lost 0 bases and 1 base, there was a span of 16 bases. The CDR3 has 17 residues. This chain's CDR3 is CASSLGMGAPGNTEAFF. DNA for the CDR3: TGTGCCAGCAGCTTGGGTATGGGGGCCCCGGGGAACACTGAAGCTTTCTTT. Together with reference TRBV5-4 and TRBJ1-1, the CDR3 gives the full variable domain: ETGVTQSPTHLIKTRGQQVTLRCSSQSGHNTVSWYQQALGQGPQFIFQYYREEENGRGNFPPRFSGLQFPNYSSELNVNALELDDSALYLCASSLGMGAPGNTEAFFGQGTRLTVV.

V gene TRBV9 combines with J gene TRBJ2-7; D is perhaps TRBD2 (6 bases). V was clipped by 4 bases and J by 6 bases, with 17 bases between them. The germline CDR1 and CDR2 sequences are SGDLS and YYNGEE. This CDR3 comprises 14 residues. The DNA of the CDR3 is TGTGCCAGCAGCCCGGGAGTCCATGTAGGCGAGCAGTACTTC. Translated: CASSPGVHVGEQYF.

The V gene is TRBV28, the J gene TRBJ1-4; D ambiguous. Germline CDR1 is MDHEN and CDR2 is SYDVKM. V was pared by 4 bases and J by 0 bases, with 6 bases between. The CDR3 runs 14 residues. The CDR3 sequence: CASSYSATNEKLFF. CDR3 sequence (DNA): TGTGCCAGCAGTTATTCCGCAACTAATGAAAAACTGTTTTTT.

This chain links TRBV28 with TRBJ1-1; unclear D gene. The CDR3 is 13 residues long. Germline V CDR1 and CDR2: MDHEN, SYDVKM. Trimming shortened V by 5 bases and J by 10 bases, and 17 bases separated the two germline ends. The CDR3 DNA reads TGTGCCAGCAGTGACGAGGGATCCGAGGGAGCTTTCTTT. Amino acids: CASSDEGSEGAFF.

This rearrangement joins TRBV30 to TRBJ2-1, with TRBD2 identical over 10 bases. The J segment lost 4 bases and the V segment lost 4 bases, leaving 7 bases of the junction unmatched. The CDR3 is 15 amino acids. Per the germline V gene, CDR1 is GTSNPN and CDR2 is SVGIG (reference sequence). CDR3 in amino acids: CAWTPGTSDYNEQFF. The CDR3 DNA is TGTGCCTGGACCCCCGGGACTAGCGATTACAATGAGCAGTTCTTC.

V is TRBV18 and J is TRBJ1-5, with D possibly TRBD1 on 5 matching bases. V lost 4 bases and J 5 bases, leaving 12 bases between the germline ends. The CDR3 spans 14 residues. Per the germline V gene, CDR1 is KGHSH and CDR2 is LQKENI. Written as DNA, the CDR3 is TGTGCCAGCTCACGAGGTGTAGGGGATCAGCCCCAGCATTTT. This translates into CASSRGVGDQPQHF.

The chain employs TRBV6-5 and TRBJ1-1; 8 positions match TRBD1. CDR3 size: 15 residues. Germline CDR1 MNHEY, CDR2 SVGAGI. The J segment lost 4 bases and the V segment lost 0 bases, leaving 4 bases of the junction unmatched. The CDR3 spells CASSYSRQGITEAFF. CDR3 DNA sequence: TGTGCCAGCAGTTACTCGAGACAGGGGATCACTGAAGCTTTCTTT.

The chain combines TRBV7-8 with TRBJ2-2; a possible D gene is TRBD2 (5 bases). The CDR3 sequence is 19 residues long. Trimming pared 2 bases from V and 5 bases from J, leaving 24 bases between. Per the germline V gene, CDR1 is SGHVS and CDR2 is FQNEAQ. This chain's CDR3 is CASSLRLAATWGATGELFF. The CDR3 coding sequence is TGTGCCAGCAGCTTAAGGCTAGCAGCCACCTGGGGTGCGACCGGGGAGCTGTTTTTT.

This clone was seen only once. The V gene is TRBV7-2, the J gene TRBJ2-1, with D possibly being TRBD2 (5 bases). The CDR3 consists of 16 residues. The germline gives CDR1 SGHTA, CDR2 FQGNSA. V lost 3 bases to trimming and J lost 4 bases, with 16 bases between them. The CDR3 is CASSFRAQRGYNEQFF. The DNA of the CDR3 is TGTGCCAGCAGCTTCCGGGCTCAGCGAGGGTACAATGAGCAGTTCTTC.

The chain uses TRBV7-9 and TRBJ2-2, with D unclear. Deletions cut 6 bases from V and 4 bases from J, with 9 bases between. Germline V gene sequence: CDR1 SEHNR, CDR2 FQNEAQ (reference sequence). There are 13 residues in the CDR3. The CDR3 coding sequence is TGTGCCAGCAGTCCGGTCTCCACCGGGGAGCTGTTTTTT. This codes for CASSPVSTGELFF.

The CDR3 here is CASSLRGQTDTQYF. The DNA for the CDR3 is TGTGCCAGCAGTTTGAGGGGGCAAACAGATACGCAGTATTTT. V usage is TRBV11-2 and J usage is TRBJ2-3; 7 bases fit TRBD1. This CDR3 has 14 residues. Germline V gene sequence: CDR1 SGHAT, CDR2 FQNNGV. The V segment lost 6 bases and the J segment 3 bases; nucleotides outside the gene matches: 6. The variable domain in full, completed from reference TRBV11-2 and TRBJ2-3, reads EAGVAQSPRYKIIEKRQSVAFWCNPISGHATLYWYQQILGQGPKLLIQFQNNGVVDDSQLPKDRFSAERLKGVDSTLKIQPAKLEDSAVYLCASSLRGQTDTQYFGPGTRLTVL.

Concerning this clone itself: In the same sample, other DNA sequences code for this CDR3. The chain has TRBV2 and TRBJ2-7; D possibly corresponds to TRBD1 (6 bases). This CDR3 region has 15 residues. V was shortened by 3 bases and J by 1 base, with 13 bases between the two germline ends. In germline, CDR1 is SNHLY, CDR2 FYNNEI. Written as DNA, the CDR3 is TGTGCCAGCAGTGAGCACCGGACAGCATCCTACGAGCAGTACTTC. This codes for CASSEHRTASYEQYF. Supplemented by reference TRBV2 and TRBJ2-7, the full variable domain reads EPEVTQTPSHQVTQMGQEVILRCVPISNHLYFYWYRQILGQKVEFLVSFYNNEISEKSEIFDDQFSVERPDGSNFTLKIRSTKLEDSAMYFCASSEHRTASYEQYFGPGTRLTVT.

The rearrangement joins TRBV23-1 to TRBJ1-1; TRBD1 matches at 11 bases. TRBV23-1 is noted as an ORF with a role that remains uncertain. Unmatched junction bases numbered 6, after V lost 0 bases and J lost 0 bases. The CDR3 has 18 amino acids. The CDR3 DNA reads TGCGCCAGCAGTCAATCGGAGGGACAGGGGGACATGAACACTGAAGCTTTCTTT. This codes for CASSQSEGQGDMNTEAFF.

The chain uses TRBV1 and TRBJ2-3; the listed D gene, TRBD1, was not tested against the DNA. TRBV1 is tagged as a pseudogene. The CDR3 loop spans 16 amino acids. CDR3 coding DNA: TGCACCAGCAGCCAAGATAGGGGGTGGGTAACAGATACGCAGTATTTT. Protein product: CTSSQDRGWVTDTQYF.

The V gene is TRBV19, the J gene TRBJ2-1; 12 bases are shared with TRBD2. The length of the CDR3 is 16 residues. Germline trimming cut 4 bases from V and 1 base from J; bases unmatched to any gene: 2. Germline loops: CDR1 LNHDA, CDR2 SQIVND (reference sequence). This chain's CDR3 is CASSRLAGESYNEQFF. The CDR3 DNA is TGTGCCAGTAGTAGACTAGCGGGAGAATCCTACAATGAGCAGTTCTTC.

This clone showed up just a few times. This chain links TRBV6-4 with TRBJ1-2; no firm D call. Trimming took off 8 bases at V and 0 bases at J, with 4 bases between the two ends. CDR3 length: 11 amino acids. Germline CDR1 and CDR2: MRHNA and SNTAGT. Here the CDR3 reads CASRANYGYTF. CDR3 sequence (DNA): TGTGCCAGCCGCGCTAACTATGGCTACACCTTC.